This T cell receptor beta chain was recorded in a study of blood T cell repertoires in COVID-19. CDR1 SGHVS and CDR2 FQNEAQ come from the germline V gene. There are 15 residues in the CDR3. V was clipped by 2 bases and J by 4 bases; unmatched bases: 6. This clone was detected only once. Repertoires were generated with immunoSEQ multiplex PCR, while TCRdb's copy carries only in-frame clones and drops some. Here the sample spans 200,000 to 250,000 clones, 70% to 85% being singletons. The chain joins TRBV7-8 to TRBJ2-7; 9 bases line up with TRBD1. The sequence was obtained from a woman between 55 and 75 years old who had recovered from COVID-19. What was sequenced was PBMCs or T cells enriched from blood (not recorded which). The CDR3 protein is CASSLNLGQGYEQYF. DNA for the CDR3: TGTGCCAGCAGCTTAAATTTAGGACAGGGGTACGAGCAGTACTTC.